Included here is one T cell receptor (beta chain) sequence, with context. These data belong to a study of blood T cell repertoires in COVID-19. Study-wide background: Acute and convalescent COVID-19 specimens originated in the United States, Italy and Spain.

Profiled with immunoSEQ multiplex PCR; TCRdb holds only in-frame clones, not every one. The table shows fewer than 400,000 clones, with under 95% occurring only once. Participant reports of clinical history set cohort assignment. Two negative PCRs, clearance, or symptom resolution had been documented for recovered Cohort 3 donors. The CDR3 has 16 residues. Input material: PBMCs or T cells enriched from blood (not recorded which). The source of this sequence is a woman between 25 and 40 years old who had recovered from COVID-19. This sequence joins TRBV21-1 and TRBJ2-3; the table's D call, TRBD2, was not checked against the DNA. TRBV21-1 is a documented pseudogene. CDR3 DNA sequence: TGTGCCAGCCCTGGGGAGTATGCGCGGAGTGAGTATACGCAGTATTTT. The encoded protein is CASPGEYARSEYTQYF.